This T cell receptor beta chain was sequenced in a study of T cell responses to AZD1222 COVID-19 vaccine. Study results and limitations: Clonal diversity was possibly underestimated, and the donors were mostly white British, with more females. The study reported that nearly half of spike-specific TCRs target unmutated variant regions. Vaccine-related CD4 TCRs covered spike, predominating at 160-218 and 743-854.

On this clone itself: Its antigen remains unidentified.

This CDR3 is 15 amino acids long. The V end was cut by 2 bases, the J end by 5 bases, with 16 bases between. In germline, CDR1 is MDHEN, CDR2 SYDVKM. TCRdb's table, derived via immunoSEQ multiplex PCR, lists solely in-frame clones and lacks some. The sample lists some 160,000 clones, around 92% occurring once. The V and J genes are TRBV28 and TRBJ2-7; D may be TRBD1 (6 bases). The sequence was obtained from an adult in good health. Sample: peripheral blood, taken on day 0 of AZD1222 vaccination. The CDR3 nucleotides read TGTGCCAGCAGTTTACGACGGACGCCAGGGGACGAGCAGTACTTC. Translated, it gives CASSLRRTPGDEQYF. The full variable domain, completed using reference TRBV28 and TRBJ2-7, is DVKVTQSSRYLVKRTGEKVFLECVQDMDHENMFWYRQDPGLGLRLIYFSYDVKMKEKGDIPEGYSVSREKKERFSLILESASTNQTSMYLCASSLRRTPGDEQYFGPGTRLTVT.